The 5 T cell receptor beta chains below come from one sample, sequenced in a study of blood T cells in healthy people across ages. A second PCR of roughly 7 to 11 cycles used a sample-barcoded 5' primer and a J-beta primer mix. TCRdb redid the calling of the 5' RACE reads with MiXCR, one entry per CDR3 protein. Of about 580,000 distinct CDR3 sequences in the sample, 40% to 50% are singletons; the top ten hold around 23%. The sample comprised blood. The receptor set was obtained from a man at least 80 years old in good health.

The table lists this clonotype with a few counts. The rearrangement joins TRBV15 to TRBJ1-2; TRBD1 aligns across 7 bases. The V gene end was trimmed by 0 bases and the J gene end by 4 bases; junction bases not matched to a gene: 5. Per the germline V gene, CDR1 is LNHNV and CDR2 is YYDKDF (reference sequence). This CDR3 is 15 amino acids long. For the CDR3, the DNA is TGTGCCACCAGCAGAGAGGGCAGGGGGGCCTATGGCTACACCTTC. This encodes CATSREGRGAYGYTF.

This clonotype was counted a single time. The junction and the germline gene differ at one end; a read error may be behind it. The chain employs TRBV7-9 and TRBJ2-1; perhaps TRBD2 as D (5 bases). Looked up from germline, CDR1 is SEHNR and CDR2 is FQNEAQ (reference sequence). This CDR3 is built from 15 residues. CDR3 sequence: CASSLARTGKNEQFF. As DNA, the CDR3 is TGCGCCAGCAGCTTAGCGCGGACGGGAAAAAATGAGCAGTTCTTC.

The J gene is TRBJ2-1, the V gene TRBV7-2, with 9 nucleotides matching TRBD2. CDR3 length: 15 residues. With V trimmed by 2 bases and J by 9 bases, 8 bases remained unmatched. Germline V lookup: CDR1 SGHTA, CDR2 FQGNSA. The CDR3 protein is CASSLYASGATEQFF. CDR3 bases: TGTGCCAGCAGCTTATACGCTAGCGGGGCCACTGAGCAGTTCTTC.

A single count supports this clonotype. The chain employs TRBV7-2 and TRBJ2-7, with 7 positions matching TRBD2. The end of the DNA is better explained by TRBJ2-5, so the J call may be wrong. Germline CDR1 and CDR2: SGHTA and FQGNSA. The CDR3 totals 16 residues. CDR3 nucleotides: TGTGCCAGCAGCTTACAGGTGGGAGGGACTTGGGAGACCCAGTACTTC. Protein sequence: CASSLQVGGTWETQYF.

This clonotype has a handful of counts. The junction differs from germline at one of its ends, possibly a read error. The chain carries TRBV6-5 and TRBJ2-3; D is perhaps TRBD2 (5 bases). The CDR3 has 15 residues. Germline CDR1 is MNHEY and CDR2 is SVGAGI. The CDR3 DNA follows: TGTGCCTGCAGTTACCGGGGTTCGGGCACAGATACGCAGTATTTT. It is translated as CACSYRGSGTDTQYF.